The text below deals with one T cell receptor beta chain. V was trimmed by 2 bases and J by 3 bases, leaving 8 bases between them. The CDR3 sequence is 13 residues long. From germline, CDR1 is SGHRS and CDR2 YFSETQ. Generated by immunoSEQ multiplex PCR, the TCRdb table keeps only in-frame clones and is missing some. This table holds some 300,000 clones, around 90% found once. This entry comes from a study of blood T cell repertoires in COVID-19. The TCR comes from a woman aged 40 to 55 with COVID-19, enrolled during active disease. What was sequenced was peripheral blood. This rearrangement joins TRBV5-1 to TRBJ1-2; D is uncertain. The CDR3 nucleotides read TGCGCCAGCAGCTTAAACAGTGACTATGGCTACACCTTC. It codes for CASSLNSDYGYTF. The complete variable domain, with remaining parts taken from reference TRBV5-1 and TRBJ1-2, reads KAGVTQTPRYLIKTRGQQVTLSCSPISGHRSVSWYQQTPGQGLQFLFEYFSETQRNKGNFPGRFSGRQFSNSRSEMNVSTLELGDSALYLCASSLNSDYGYTFGSGTRLTVV.